This T cell receptor (beta chain) stems from a study of cytomegalovirus exposure and HLA in healthy donors. CDR3 length equals 14 residues. CDR1 and CDR2 (germline): LNHDA, SQIVND (reference sequence). Trimming left V 7 bases short and J 8 bases short, with 20 bases between. 60 Vbeta and 13 Jbeta primers were used in PCR. Profiling relied on immunoSEQ multiplex PCR, and the TCRdb table lists in-frame clones only, not all of them. The sample includes 120,000 to 150,000 clones, about 75% of them seen just once. Input material: PBMCs. V usage is TRBV19 and J usage is TRBJ1-2; D may be TRBD1 (6 bases). The receptor was derived from a woman aged 25 to 39 in good health and CMV-seronegative. The DNA for the CDR3 is TGTGCCAGTATGTACCCCCAGGGGTTGGGGGGCTACACCTTC. Its protein product is CASMYPQGLGGYTF.